Presented here are 20 T cell receptor beta chains from one specimen sequenced in a study of T cell changes during pregnancy in multiple sclerosis. TCRdb's table, derived via immunoSEQ multiplex PCR, lists solely in-frame clones and lacks some. This sample carries tens of thousands of clones, about 90% of them seen once, and the ten largest clones take 1.6%. The sequenced sample was peripheral blood, obtained in the first trimester of pregnancy. These receptors all come from a female donor in good health, enrolled as a control in a pregnancy study.

The chain links TRBV25-1 to TRBJ2-2, with 10 bases lining up with TRBD2. The CDR3 sequence is 17 residues long. In germline, CDR1 is MGHDK, CDR2 SYGVNS. Germline trimming cut 3 bases from V and 5 bases from J; bases unmatched to any gene: 9. This chain's CDR3 is CASSDPRAGGPTGELFF. In DNA, the CDR3 is TGTGCCAGCAGTGACCCACGAGCGGGAGGGCCTACCGGGGAGCTGTTTTTT.

This rearrangement joins TRBV19 to TRBJ1-1; the match to TRBD1 covers 7 bases. Trimming cost V 3 bases and J 1 base; bases outside gene matches: 8. CDR3 length equals 16 residues. Germline lookup yields CDR1 LNHDA and CDR2 SQIVND (reference sequence). The CDR3 DNA follows: TGTGCCAGTAGTATTGGTACAGGGGCTGAGAACACTGAAGCTTTCTTT. Translating gives CASSIGTGAENTEAFF.

The chain uses TRBV11-3 and TRBJ2-2; TRBD2 matches at 9 bases. The CDR3 totals 15 residues. Trimming at V came to 5 bases and at J to 0 bases, leaving 1 base not matched to a gene. The germline V gene encodes CDR1 SGHNT and CDR2 YENEEA. The CDR3 here is CASSRLAANTGELFF. The DNA of the CDR3 is TGTGCCAGCAGCCGACTAGCGGCGAACACCGGGGAGCTGTTTTTT.

This rearrangement joins TRBV11-3 to TRBJ2-3; D is perhaps TRBD2 (6 bases). Trimming removed 5 bases at V and 2 bases at J, with 14 bases between. The length of the CDR3 is 15 residues. Per germline, CDR1 SGHNT and CDR2 YENEEA. CDR3 coding DNA: TGTGCCAGCAGCCAGTGGACGGGGGACACAGATACGCAGTATTTT. Translating it yields CASSQWTGDTDTQYF.

This chain connects TRBV4-2 to TRBJ2-1, with 8 positions matching TRBD2. J gave up 3 bases and V 0 bases, and 13 bases lay outside the gene matches. The CDR3 has 19 amino acids. Germline V lookup: CDR1 LGHNA, CDR2 YNFKEQ. The CDR3 nucleotides read TGTGCCAGCAGCCAAGATCGTCCGGAGAGCGGGAGTCTCTACAATGAGCAGTTCTTC. Encoded protein: CASSQDRPESGSLYNEQFF.

The rearrangement joins TRBV5-4 to TRBJ2-7, with 8 bases that match TRBD1. The trim removed 4 bases at V and 4 bases at J, leaving 7 bases unmatched. The germline CDR1 and CDR2 sequences are SGHNT and YYREEE (reference sequence). There are 14 residues in the CDR3. The CDR3 is CASSADREPYEQYF. The CDR3 bases are TGTGCCAGCAGCGCGGACAGGGAGCCATACGAGCAGTACTTC.

The chain carries TRBV25-1 and TRBJ2-1, with a possible D match to TRBD2 (6 bases). This CDR3 has 16 residues. Germline V gives CDR1 MGHDK, CDR2 SYGVNS. V lost 2 bases and J 6 bases, leaving 17 bases between the germline ends. In DNA, the CDR3 is TGTGCCAGCAGTGAAGGGGACGGGAGAGGGATCAATGAGCAGTTCTTC. It translates to CASSEGDGRGINEQFF.

The chain has TRBV6-5 and TRBJ2-7; 7 bases match TRBD1. The CDR3 contains 14 residues. After removal of 7 bases from V and 8 bases from J, the junction contained 14 bases not matched to a gene. CDR1 and CDR2 from the germline V gene are MNHEY and SVGAGI. CDR3 region: CASTPGQWGKKQYF. CDR3 DNA sequence: TGTGCCAGCACCCCGGGACAGTGGGGCAAGAAGCAGTACTTC.

The J gene is TRBJ2-7, the V gene TRBV7-2, with a possible D match to TRBD2 (5 bases). From germline, CDR1 is SGHTA and CDR2 FQGNSA. CDR3 length equals 13 residues. With 1 base removed from V and 5 bases from J, the gap between germline ends came to 9 bases. The CDR3 here is CASSLGRRNEQYF. The CDR3 nucleotides are TGTGCCAGCAGCTTAGGACGGAGGAACGAGCAGTACTTC.

The chain links TRBV9 to TRBJ2-5; no reliable D call. Germline loops: CDR1 SGDLS, CDR2 YYNGEE. The CDR3 runs 15 residues. The V gene lost 0 bases and the J gene lost 1 base, with 10 bases spanning the gap. The CDR3 DNA is TGTGCCAGCAGCGTAGCTAAGCGCCTCCAAGAGACCCAGTACTTC. Protein sequence: CASSVAKRLQETQYF. Complete variable domain (other parts from reference TRBV9 and TRBJ2-5): DSGVTQTPKHLITATGQRVTLRCSPRSGDLSVYWYQQSLDQGLQFLIQYYNGEERAKGNILERFSAQQFPDLHSELNLSSLELGDSALYFCASSVAKRLQETQYFGPGTRLLVL.

The J gene is TRBJ1-4, the V gene TRBV9; TRBD1 matches at 7 bases. CDR3 length: 15 amino acids. Germline V gives CDR1 SGDLS, CDR2 YYNGEE. The trim removed 4 bases at V and 8 bases at J, leaving 11 bases unmatched. The chain's CDR3 is CASSLGQVGKEKLFF. The CDR3 nucleotides read TGTGCCAGCAGCTTAGGACAGGTGGGAAAGGAAAAACTGTTTTTT.

The rearrangement joins TRBV7-9 to TRBJ1-2; 7 bases map to TRBD1. This CDR3 region has 14 residues. Losses at the gene ends were 5 bases for V and 3 bases for J; bases not matched to a gene: 6. CDR1 is SEHNR and CDR2 is FQNEAQ in the germline V gene (reference sequence). CDR3 sequence: CASSTDRAYYGYTF. Here the CDR3 DNA reads TGTGCCAGCAGCACAGACAGGGCGTACTATGGCTACACCTTC.

This chain joins TRBV11-2 and TRBJ1-1; 9 nucleotides agree with TRBD1. Germline CDR1 SGHAT, CDR2 FQNNGV. The length of the CDR3 is 15 residues. V gave up 4 bases and J gave up 1 base; unmatched junction bases: 4. Here the CDR3 DNA reads TGTGCCAGCAGCTCACAACAGGGGGCGAACACTGAAGCTTTCTTT. Translation gives CASSSQQGANTEAFF.

The chain couples TRBV28 to TRBJ1-5; D remains ambiguous. This CDR3 spans 17 amino acids. Per germline, CDR1 MDHEN and CDR2 SYDVKM. Deletions cut 7 bases from V and 0 bases from J, with 19 bases between. The DNA of the CDR3 is TGTGCCAGCATCCCCTTTGGCCGGGTCGATAGCAATCAGCCCCAGCATTTT. As protein: CASIPFGRVDSNQPQHF. The full variable domain, in which reference TRBV28 and TRBJ1-5 provide the parts outside the CDR3, is DVKVTQSSRYLVKRTGEKVFLECVQDMDHENMFWYRQDPGLGLRLIYFSYDVKMKEKGDIPEGYSVSREKKERFSLILESASTNQTSMYLCASIPFGRVDSNQPQHFGDGTRLSIL.

This rearrangement joins TRBV6-5 to TRBJ1-1; 7 bases line up with TRBD1. Germline V CDR1 and CDR2: MNHEY, SVGAGI. J was trimmed by 1 base and V by 0 bases; bases with no gene match: 5. This CDR3 comprises 16 residues. The CDR3, as DNA: TGTGCCAGCAGTTACTCGGAGGGGGCAGGGAACACTGAAGCTTTCTTT. Protein product: CASSYSEGAGNTEAFF.

This chain uses TRBV5-1 with TRBJ2-3; the D gene is possibly TRBD2 (6 bases). The germline gives CDR1 SGHRS, CDR2 YFSETQ. The CDR3 is made up of 17 amino acids. The V end was cut by 6 bases, the J end by 6 bases, with 26 bases between. Here the CDR3 reads CASTSPMGLARRDTQYF. The CDR3 DNA follows: TGCGCCAGCACCTCCCCCATGGGGCTAGCGCGGAGGGATACGCAGTATTTT.

The chain couples TRBV18 to TRBJ2-5, with TRBD2 matching over 8 bases. Germline trimming cut 5 bases from V and 4 bases from J; bases unmatched to any gene: 6. The germline CDR1 and CDR2 sequences are KGHSH and LQKENI. The CDR3 loop spans 14 amino acids. DNA for the CDR3: TGTGCCAGCTCATCTCGGGAGGGCGGAGAGACCCAGTACTTC. Translated, it gives CASSSREGGETQYF.

The chain joins TRBV4-2 to TRBJ2-2, with D unresolved. V lost 0 bases and J lost 7, with 9 bases in between. The CDR3 is 14 amino acids. The germline CDR1 and CDR2 sequences are LGHNA and YNFKEQ. CDR3 amino acids: CASSQDPRSGELFF. CDR3 bases: TGTGCCAGCAGCCAAGATCCGAGGAGCGGGGAGCTGTTTTTT.

This chain links TRBV27 with TRBJ2-3, with 10 bases lining up with TRBD2. Germline loops: CDR1 MNHEY, CDR2 SMNVEV (reference sequence). The CDR3 runs 15 residues. V trimming: 2 bases; J trimming: 10 bases; junction bases outside the gene matches: 9. In DNA form, the CDR3 reads TGTGCCAGCAGTTTACTAGCGGGAGAAGGGAGGGCGCAGTATTTT. Protein sequence: CASSLLAGEGRAQYF.

The chain has TRBV2 and TRBJ2-7; D unclear. The germline V and J ends were trimmed by 2 bases and 6 bases, with 11 bases remaining between them. The CDR3 has 13 residues. Germline lookup yields CDR1 SNHLY and CDR2 FYNNEI. The CDR3, as DNA: TGTGCCAGCAGTGAATCCGGGTTTGGCGAGCAGTACTTC. Its translation: CASSESGFGEQYF.